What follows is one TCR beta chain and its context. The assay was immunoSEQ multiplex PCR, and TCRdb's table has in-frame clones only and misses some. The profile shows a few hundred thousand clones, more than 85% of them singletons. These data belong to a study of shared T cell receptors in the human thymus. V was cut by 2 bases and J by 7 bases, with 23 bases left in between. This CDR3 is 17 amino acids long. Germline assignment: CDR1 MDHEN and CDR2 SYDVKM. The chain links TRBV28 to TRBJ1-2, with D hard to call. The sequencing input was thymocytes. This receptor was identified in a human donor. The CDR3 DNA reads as TGTGCCAGCAGTTTAAGGAAGGACCGGGCCGGACCGGTTGGCTACACCTTC. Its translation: CASSLRKDRAGPVGYTF.